These T cell receptor beta chains were read from a single sample in a study of response to subunit inactivated influenza vaccine. One entry per CDR3 protein, called by TCRdb with MiXCR from the RT-PCR reads. The sample consists of 650,000 to 800,000 distinct CDR3 sequences, 11% to 15% of them appearing once. The sample was PBMCs from blood, taken 14 days before vaccination. These TCRs come from a man between 50 and 59 years old who received an inactivated influenza vaccine. Each CDR3 is given with its conserved first and last residue. A D gene is named only where the DNA matches it firmly. Rows may omit the clone size; those that give it use once, few, many or a size class.

D gene: TRBD2; V gene: TRBV11-1; J gene: TRBJ2-3; clone size: few; CDR3 DNA: TGTGCCAGCAGCACCCCCTTATCTAGCGGAACTAGCACAGATACGCAGTATTTT; CDR3 protein: CASSTPLSSGTSTDTQYF
D gene: TRBD2; V gene: TRBV28; J gene: TRBJ2-1; clone size: NA; CDR3 DNA: TGTGCCAGCAGTTTACCCCGGGAGGGAGGGGACAATGAGCAGTTCTTC; CDR3 protein: CASSLPREGGDNEQFF
D gene: TRBD1; V gene: TRBV12-3/TRBV12-4; J gene: TRBJ2-7; clone size: NA; CDR3 DNA: TGTGCCAGCAGGACAGGGGAGAAGCCCTACGAGCAGTACTTC; CDR3 protein: CASRTGEKPYEQYF
D gene: TRBD2; V gene: TRBV4-1; J gene: TRBJ2-3; clone size: NA; CDR3 DNA: TGCGCCAGCAGCCAAGGTGGGACTAGCGGGACGGGAGGGCTTGACACAGATACGCAGTATTTT; CDR3 protein: CASSQGGTSGTGGLDTDTQYF
D gene: NA; V gene: TRBV20-1; J gene: TRBJ1-2; clone size: few; CDR3 DNA: TGCAGTGCTAGAGGGGGCAAAGGGGTCGGTGGCTACACCTTC; CDR3 protein: CSARGGKGVGGYTF
D gene: NA; V gene: TRBV20-1; J gene: TRBJ2-7; clone size: once; CDR3 DNA: TGCAGTGCTAGAGGGACAGCCTACGAGCAGTACTTC; CDR3 protein: CSARGTAYEQYF
D gene: TRBD2; V gene: TRBV3-1; J gene: TRBJ2-1; clone size: few; CDR3 DNA: TGTGCCAGCAGCCAGCTTAAAGTAGCGGGAAATGAGCAGTTCTTC; CDR3 protein: CASSQLKVAGNEQFF
D gene: TRBD2; V gene: TRBV5-5; J gene: TRBJ2-5; clone size: NA; CDR3 DNA: TGTGCCAGCAGCTGGGAGGGACTACCACAAGAGACCCAGTACTTC; CDR3 protein: CASSWEGLPQETQYF
D gene: NA; V gene: TRBV7-9; J gene: TRBJ1-1; clone size: NA; CDR3 DNA: TGTGCCAGCAGCTCACAATCCGGGCCAGTCAACACTGAAGCTTTCTTT; CDR3 protein: CASSSQSGPVNTEAFF
D gene: NA; V gene: TRBV6-1; J gene: TRBJ1-4; clone size: NA; CDR3 DNA: TGTGCCAGCTCTCGGGCTTCAGGCGTTGGTGAAAAACTGTTTTTT; CDR3 protein: CASSRASGVGEKLFF
D gene: NA; V gene: TRBV5-5; J gene: TRBJ2-1; clone size: NA; CDR3 DNA: TGTGCCAGCACCGTTAGGGCTAATTACAATGAGCAGTTCTTC; CDR3 protein: CASTVRANYNEQFF
D gene: TRBD2; V gene: TRBV4-3; J gene: TRBJ2-4; clone size: NA; CDR3 DNA: TGCGCCAGCAGCCTGGGACTAGCGGGGGGGCAAGCCAAAAACATTCAGTACTTC; CDR3 protein: CASSLGLAGGQAKNIQYF
D gene: NA; V gene: TRBV14; J gene: TRBJ1-5; clone size: many; CDR3 DNA: TGTGCCAGCAGTCTTCCGGCTCTTAAAACGGGCACTCAGCCCCAGCATTTT; CDR3 protein: CASSLPALKTGTQPQHF
D gene: TRBD2; V gene: TRBV11-2; J gene: TRBJ2-1; clone size: NA; CDR3 DNA: TGTGCCAGCAGCTCACTAGCGGGGGCGAACAATGAGCAGTTCTTC; CDR3 protein: CASSSLAGANNEQFF
D gene: TRBD2; V gene: TRBV2; J gene: TRBJ2-3; clone size: few; CDR3 DNA: TGTGCCAGCACGATACTAGCGGGGGAGAGAGATACGCAGTATTTT; CDR3 protein: CASTILAGERDTQYF
D gene: NA; V gene: TRBV7-9; J gene: TRBJ1-1; clone size: many; CDR3 DNA: TGTGCCAGCAGCTTAGTCAAGTTTGGAAGGAGGAACACTGAAGCTTTCTTT; CDR3 protein: CASSLVKFGRRNTEAFF
D gene: NA; V gene: TRBV4-1; J gene: TRBJ2-5; clone size: NA; CDR3 DNA: TGCGCCAGCAGCCGGCGACTCGAAGAGACCCAGTACTTC; CDR3 protein: CASSRRLEETQYF
D gene: NA; V gene: TRBV7-2; J gene: TRBJ2-3; clone size: NA; CDR3 DNA: TGTGCCAGCAGCTTCTTTCAAAGTGCCACAGATACGCAGTATTTT; CDR3 protein: CASSFFQSATDTQYF
D gene: TRBD2; V gene: TRBV28; J gene: TRBJ2-3; clone size: NA; CDR3 DNA: TGTGCCAGCAGTTCTCTAGCGGGATCCAGCACAGATACGCAGTATTTT; CDR3 protein: CASSSLAGSSTDTQYF
D gene: NA; V gene: TRBV12-3/TRBV12-4; J gene: TRBJ2-3; clone size: NA; CDR3 DNA: TGTGCCAGCAGCCGCCCGGGACGGGGGCGAGATACGCATTATTTT; CDR3 protein: CASSRPGRGRDTHYF
D gene: NA; V gene: TRBV29-1; J gene: TRBJ1-3; clone size: few; CDR3 DNA: TGCAGCGTTGCCCTGCAGAAAGCTGGAAACACCATATATTTT; CDR3 protein: CSVALQKAGNTIYF
D gene: TRBD1; V gene: TRBV10-3; J gene: TRBJ1-6; clone size: few; CDR3 DNA: TGTGCCATCAGTGCGTACGACAGGGTTGATAATTCACCCCTCCACTTT; CDR3 protein: CAISAYDRVDNSPLHF
D gene: NA; V gene: TRBV9; J gene: TRBJ2-2; clone size: few; CDR3 DNA: TGTGCCAGCAGCATCTTCGGCGGGGAGCTGTTTTTT; CDR3 protein: CASSIFGGELFF
D gene: TRBD2; V gene: TRBV10-3; J gene: TRBJ2-1; clone size: few; CDR3 DNA: TGTGCCATCAGTCCCTCTTCGGCATCTAGCGGATACAATGAGCAGTTCTTC; CDR3 protein: CAISPSSASSGYNEQFF
D gene: NA; V gene: TRBV7-6; J gene: TRBJ1-1; clone size: NA; CDR3 DNA: TGTGCCAGCAGCTCCCATTACGACAGCATGAACACTGAAGCTTTCTTT; CDR3 protein: CASSSHYDSMNTEAFF
D gene: TRBD2; V gene: TRBV4-2; J gene: TRBJ2-7; clone size: NA; CDR3 DNA: TGTGCCAGCGGCCCCGGGGCGGGGGGTACGAACGAGCAGTACTTC; CDR3 protein: CASGPGAGGTNEQYF
D gene: NA; V gene: TRBV4-3; J gene: TRBJ2-7; clone size: few; CDR3 DNA: TGCGCCAGCAGCCAGGGGACACGCTACGAGCAGTACTTC; CDR3 protein: CASSQGTRYEQYF
D gene: TRBD2; V gene: TRBV4-3; J gene: TRBJ2-1; clone size: few; CDR3 DNA: TGCGCCAGCAGCCAAGAACTAGCGGGGGGGTTCTATTCCTACAATGAGCAGTTCTTC; CDR3 protein: CASSQELAGGFYSYNEQFF
D gene: NA; V gene: TRBV5-5; J gene: TRBJ1-1; clone size: NA; CDR3 DNA: TGTGCCAGCAGCTTCAGTAGACTGAACACTGAAGCTTTCTTT; CDR3 protein: CASSFSRLNTEAFF
D gene: NA; V gene: TRBV10-3; J gene: TRBJ1-4; clone size: few; CDR3 DNA: TGTGCCATCAGTGAGGGGGGACGGACTCATGAAAAACTGTTTTTT; CDR3 protein: CAISEGGRTHEKLFF
D gene: NA; V gene: TRBV10-3; J gene: TRBJ1-2; clone size: few; CDR3 DNA: TGTGCCATCAGTGGTGGCAGGGAAAACTATGGCTACACCTTC; CDR3 protein: CAISGGRENYGYTF
D gene: TRBD1; V gene: TRBV2; J gene: TRBJ1-2; clone size: NA; CDR3 DNA: TGTGCCATTATACCAACAGGGGGCTATGGCTACACCTTC; CDR3 protein: CAIIPTGGYGYTF
D gene: NA; V gene: TRBV6-1; J gene: TRBJ2-3; clone size: few; CDR3 DNA: TGTGCCAGCAGAATGGAAGATACGCAGTATTTT; CDR3 protein: CASRMEDTQYF
D gene: NA; V gene: TRBV5-1; J gene: TRBJ2-7; clone size: NA; CDR3 DNA: TGCGCCAGCAGCCTAGGACAGTCAAGCTCCTACGAGCAGTACTTC; CDR3 protein: CASSLGQSSSYEQYF
D gene: NA; V gene: TRBV20-1; J gene: TRBJ2-7; clone size: few; CDR3 DNA: TGCAGTGCTAGAGATGAGGTCAGGGCCATCGGCGAGCAGTACTTC; CDR3 protein: CSARDEVRAIGEQYF
D gene: TRBD2; V gene: TRBV30; J gene: TRBJ2-7; clone size: few; CDR3 DNA: TGTGCCAGGAGCTTCTCCGGGACTAGCGGCTACGAGCAGTACTTC; CDR3 protein: CARSFSGTSGYEQYF
D gene: NA; V gene: TRBV10-2; J gene: TRBJ2-1; clone size: NA; CDR3 DNA: TGCGCCAGCAGTGGTCTGGGAATCGGGCTCAATGAGCAGTTCTTC; CDR3 protein: CASSGLGIGLNEQFF
D gene: TRBD1; V gene: TRBV12-3/TRBV12-4; J gene: TRBJ1-5; clone size: NA; CDR3 DNA: TGTGCCAGCAGTCAGACAGGGGGCTTTGAACAGCCCCAGCATTTT; CDR3 protein: CASSQTGGFEQPQHF
D gene: NA; V gene: TRBV4-2; J gene: TRBJ1-3; clone size: few; CDR3 DNA: TGTGCCAGCAGCCAAGACCCCACGACAGGAACTGGAAACACCATATATTTT; CDR3 protein: CASSQDPTTGTGNTIYF
D gene: NA; V gene: TRBV6-5; J gene: TRBJ2-6; clone size: NA; CDR3 DNA: TGTGCCAGCAGTTACGGTCGTGGGACCGGGGCCAACGTCCTGACTTTC; CDR3 protein: CASSYGRGTGANVLTF
D gene: NA; V gene: TRBV20-1; J gene: TRBJ2-3; clone size: NA; CDR3 DNA: TGCAGTGCTATTGACCAGATTAGCGGCAGCACAGATACGCAGTATTTT; CDR3 protein: CSAIDQISGSTDTQYF
D gene: NA; V gene: TRBV15; J gene: TRBJ1-1; clone size: few; CDR3 DNA: TGTGCCACCAGCAGGGTGGAATCTTCAATCACTGAAGCTTTCTTT; CDR3 protein: CATSRVESSITEAFF
D gene: NA; V gene: TRBV12-3/TRBV12-4; J gene: TRBJ1-2; clone size: many; CDR3 DNA: TGTGCCAGCAGCTTGGAGCCCAATCGTGGTGGCTACACCTTC; CDR3 protein: CASSLEPNRGGYTF
D gene: TRBD2; V gene: TRBV18; J gene: TRBJ2-1; clone size: NA; CDR3 DNA: TGTGCCAGCTCACCAGGCATCACCCTGTCCGGACTAGCGGGGGGCAATGAGCAGTTCTTC; CDR3 protein: CASSPGITLSGLAGGNEQFF
D gene: TRBD2; V gene: TRBV10-3; J gene: TRBJ2-1; clone size: NA; CDR3 DNA: TGTGCCATCAGGGCTAGCGGGCCAGCCTTACACAATGAGCAGTTCTTC; CDR3 protein: CAIRASGPALHNEQFF
D gene: TRBD1; V gene: TRBV15; J gene: TRBJ2-3; clone size: many; CDR3 DNA: TGTGCCACCAGCTCCCGGGGACAGGGATGGGATACGCAGTATTTT; CDR3 protein: CATSSRGQGWDTQYF
D gene: TRBD2; V gene: TRBV6-2/TRBV6-3; J gene: TRBJ2-1; clone size: few; CDR3 DNA: TGTGCCAGCAGTTATTTTGCGGGAGGGTACAATGAGCAGTTCTTC; CDR3 protein: CASSYFAGGYNEQFF
D gene: TRBD1; V gene: TRBV12-3/TRBV12-4; J gene: TRBJ1-6; clone size: few; CDR3 DNA: TGTGCCAGCAGATACACAGGGGGCGTTTCACCCCTCCACTTT; CDR3 protein: CASRYTGGVSPLHF
D gene: NA; V gene: TRBV20-1; J gene: TRBJ1-1; clone size: NA; CDR3 DNA: TGCAGTGCCGCGAGGAATAGGAACACTGAAGCTTTCTTT; CDR3 protein: CSAARNRNTEAFF
D gene: TRBD2; V gene: TRBV2; J gene: TRBJ2-1; clone size: NA; CDR3 DNA: TGTGCCAGCAGTCTAGGGACTAGCGGGAGAAAGTTCTTC; CDR3 protein: CASSLGTSGRKFF
D gene: NA; V gene: TRBV5-6; J gene: TRBJ2-2; clone size: few; CDR3 DNA: TGTGCCAGCAGCGGGGGGCCGGTGATGACCGGGGAGCTGTTTTTT; CDR3 protein: CASSGGPVMTGELFF
D gene: NA; V gene: TRBV20-1; J gene: TRBJ2-3; clone size: few; CDR3 DNA: TGCAGTGCGAGCCCAGCGGGCGGACCTCGGGATACGCAGTATTTT; CDR3 protein: CSASPAGGPRDTQYF